The 7 T cell receptor beta chains reported below all come from one sample, sequenced in a study of shared clonotypes between healthy human individuals. The protocol was immunoSEQ multiplex PCR, while the TCRdb copy is restricted to in-frame clones and leaves out a portion. This table has some 2,100,000 clones, roughly 95% appearing once. The sequenced sample was naive CD4+ T cells sorted from blood. Subset meaning: CD45RA+ positively selected. The receptors originated from a man between 18 and 35 years old in good health.

This clone was detected once. The chain carries TRBV6-1 and TRBJ1-2, with D unclear. The V gene's germline CDR1 is MNHNS and CDR2 SASEGT. V shed 6 bases and J shed 6 bases, with 14 bases lying between them. There are 13 residues in the CDR3. CDR3 protein: CASRQVGIHGYTF. The CDR3 nucleotides read TGTGCCAGCAGACAAGTAGGGATCCATGGCTACACCTTC.

As for this clone: At the DNA level, this CDR3 is encoded by other sequences in the same sample as well. The chain recombines TRBV7-9 with TRBJ2-2; D remains ambiguous. Trimming took off 3 bases at V and 7 bases at J, with 3 bases between the two ends. The germline CDR1 and CDR2 sequences are SEHNR and FQNEAQ (reference sequence). The CDR3 consists of 11 residues. The CDR3 here is CASSLVGELFF. The DNA of the CDR3 is TGTGCCAGCAGCTTGGTCGGGGAGCTGTTTTTT.

The chain joins TRBV11-2 to TRBJ2-7, with 11 bases that match TRBD1. Germline trimming cut 2 bases from V and 4 bases from J; bases unmatched to any gene: 4. This CDR3 is built from 15 residues. Germline V CDR1 and CDR2: SGHAT, FQNNGV. The DNA for the CDR3 is TGTGCCAGCAGCTTACACGGGACAGGGGGTTACGAGCAGTACTTC. Amino acid sequence: CASSLHGTGGYEQYF.

The chain is built from TRBV18 and TRBJ1-2, with D possibly matching TRBD1 (5 bases). V was cut by 2 bases and J by 10 bases, with 14 bases left in between. There are 13 residues in the CDR3. Germline V CDR1 and CDR2: KGHSH, LQKENI. CDR3 nucleotides: TGTGCCAGCTCACCATCATCCCCCAGGGCCTACACCTTC. Encoded protein: CASSPSSPRAYTF.

The V call is TRBV11-2, the J call TRBJ2-7; 7 bases map to TRBD2. The germline CDR1 and CDR2 sequences are SGHAT and FQNNGV. The CDR3 sequence is 14 residues long. The V gene end was trimmed by 1 base and the J gene end by 4 bases; junction bases not matched to a gene: 4. The CDR3 region is CASSLGLAEYEQYF. As DNA, the CDR3 is TGTGCCAGCAGCTTAGGGCTAGCGGAGTACGAGCAGTACTTC.

This chain links TRBV11-2 with TRBJ1-1; 9 bases align to TRBD1. This CDR3 is built from 14 residues. V trimming: 5 bases; J trimming: 11 bases; junction bases outside the gene matches: 12. The germline gives CDR1 SGHAT, CDR2 FQNNGV. CDR3 nucleotides: TGTGCCAGCAGCCCCCCACGGGACAGGGCCTGGGCTTTCTTT. Encoded protein: CASSPPRDRAWAFF.

In regard to this clone: This sample includes further DNA sequences coding for the same CDR3. The chain has TRBV5-1 and TRBJ1-2; D is possibly TRBD1 (6 bases). The CDR3 totals 14 residues. Trimming removed 0 bases from V and 3 bases from J, with 9 bases in between. CDR1 SGHRS and CDR2 YFSETQ come from the germline V gene. In DNA, the CDR3 is TGCGCCAGCAGCTTGGGGTCAGGGGACTATGGCTACACCTTC. Protein sequence: CASSLGSGDYGYTF.